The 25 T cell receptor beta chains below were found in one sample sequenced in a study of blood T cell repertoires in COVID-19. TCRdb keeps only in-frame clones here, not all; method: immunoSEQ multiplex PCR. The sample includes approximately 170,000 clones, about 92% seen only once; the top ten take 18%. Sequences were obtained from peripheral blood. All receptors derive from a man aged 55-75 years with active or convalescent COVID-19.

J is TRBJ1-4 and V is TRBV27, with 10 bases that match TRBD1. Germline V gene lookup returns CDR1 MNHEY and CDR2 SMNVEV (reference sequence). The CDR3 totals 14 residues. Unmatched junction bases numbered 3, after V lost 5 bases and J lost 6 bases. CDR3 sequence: CASSKDRGHEKLFF. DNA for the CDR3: TGTGCCAGCAGTAAAGACAGGGGGCATGAAAAACTGTTTTTT.

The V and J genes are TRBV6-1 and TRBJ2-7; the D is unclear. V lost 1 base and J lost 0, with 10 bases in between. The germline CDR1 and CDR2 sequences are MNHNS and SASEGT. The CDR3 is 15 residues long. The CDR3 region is CASSEGVMSSYEQYF. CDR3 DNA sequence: TGTGCCAGCAGTGAAGGAGTTATGAGCTCCTACGAGCAGTACTTC.

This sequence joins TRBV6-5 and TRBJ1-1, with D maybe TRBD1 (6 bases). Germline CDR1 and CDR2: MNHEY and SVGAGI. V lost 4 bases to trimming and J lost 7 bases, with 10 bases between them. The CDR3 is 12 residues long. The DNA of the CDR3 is TGTGCCAGCAGTTTCTCGACAGGTGAAGCTTTCTTT. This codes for CASSFSTGEAFF.

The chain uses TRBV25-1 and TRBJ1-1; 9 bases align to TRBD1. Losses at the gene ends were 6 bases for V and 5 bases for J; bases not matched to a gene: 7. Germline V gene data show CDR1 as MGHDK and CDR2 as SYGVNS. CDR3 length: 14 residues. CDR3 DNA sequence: TGTGCCAGCAGACAACAGGGGGCGAGAACTGAAGCTTTCTTT. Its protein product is CASRQQGARTEAFF. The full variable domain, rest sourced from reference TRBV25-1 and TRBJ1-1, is EADIYQTPRYLVIGTGKKITLECSQTMGHDKMYWYQQDPGMELHLIHYSYGVNSTEKGDLSSESTVSRIRTEHFPLTLESARPSHTSQYLCASRQQGARTEAFFGQGTRLTVV.

Here the CDR3 DNA reads TGTGCCAGCAGCTTAGCGGAGACAGGCGAGCAGTACTTC. Translating gives CASSLAETGEQYF. The V call is TRBV7-9, the J call TRBJ2-7; TRBD1 might be the D (6 bases). The germline V gene has CDR1 SEHNR and CDR2 FQNEAQ (reference sequence). The length of the CDR3 is 13 residues. Trimming left V 0 bases short and J 6 bases short, with 9 bases between.

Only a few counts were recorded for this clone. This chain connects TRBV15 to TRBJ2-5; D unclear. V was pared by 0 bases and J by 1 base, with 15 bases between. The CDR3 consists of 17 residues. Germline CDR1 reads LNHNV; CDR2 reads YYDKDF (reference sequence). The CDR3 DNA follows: TGTGCCACCAGCAGAGATCAACTTCAAAGGAGCCAAGAGACCCAGTACTTC. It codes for CATSRDQLQRSQETQYF.

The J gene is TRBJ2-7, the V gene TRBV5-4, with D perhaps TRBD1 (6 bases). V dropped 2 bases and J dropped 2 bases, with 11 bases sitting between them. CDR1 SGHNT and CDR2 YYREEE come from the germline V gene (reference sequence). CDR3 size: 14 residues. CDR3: CASSFQGSAYEQYF. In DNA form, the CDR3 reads TGTGCCAGCAGCTTTCAGGGGAGCGCCTACGAGCAGTACTTC.

The CDR3 DNA is TGTGCCAGTAGTATCCTCGGACAGGGTATCTACGAGCAGTACTTC. Residues: CASSILGQGIYEQYF. The chain recombines TRBV19 with TRBJ2-7, with 8 bases matching TRBD1. The germline V gene has CDR1 LNHDA and CDR2 SQIVND (reference sequence). The CDR3 has 15 amino acids. Trimming removed 3 bases from V and 3 bases from J; junction bases left unmatched: 7.

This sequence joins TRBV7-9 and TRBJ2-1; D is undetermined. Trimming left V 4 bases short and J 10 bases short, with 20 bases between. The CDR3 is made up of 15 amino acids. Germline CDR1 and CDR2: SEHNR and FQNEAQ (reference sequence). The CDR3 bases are TGTGCCAGCAGCTCCACCCGACACCGACCCTGGGAGCAGTTCTTC. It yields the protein CASSSTRHRPWEQFF. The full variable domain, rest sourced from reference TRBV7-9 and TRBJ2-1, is DTGVSQNPRHKITKRGQNVTFRCDPISEHNRLYWYRQTLGQGPEFLTYFQNEAQLEKSRLLSDRFSAERPKGSFSTLEIQRTEQGDSAMYLCASSSTRHRPWEQFFGPGTRLTVL.

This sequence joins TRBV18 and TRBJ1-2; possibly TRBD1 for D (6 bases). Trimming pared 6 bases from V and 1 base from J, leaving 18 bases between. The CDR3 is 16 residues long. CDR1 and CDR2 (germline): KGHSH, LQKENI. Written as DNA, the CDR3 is TGTGCCAGCTCTATCGCCAGGGACACCCATAACTATGGCTACACCTTC. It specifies CASSIARDTHNYGYTF. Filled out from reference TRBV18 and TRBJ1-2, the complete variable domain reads NAGVMQNPRHLVRRRGQEARLRCSPMKGHSHVYWYRQLPEEGLKFMVYLQKENIIDESGMPKERFSAEFPKEGPSILRIQQVVRGDSAAYFCASSIARDTHNYGYTFGSGTRLTVV.

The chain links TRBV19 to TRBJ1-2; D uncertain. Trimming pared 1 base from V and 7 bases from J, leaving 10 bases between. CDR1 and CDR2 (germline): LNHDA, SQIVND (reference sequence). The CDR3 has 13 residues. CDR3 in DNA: TGTGCCAGTAGTATAGGCGAGGGAGGTGGCTACACCTTC. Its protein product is CASSIGEGGGYTF.

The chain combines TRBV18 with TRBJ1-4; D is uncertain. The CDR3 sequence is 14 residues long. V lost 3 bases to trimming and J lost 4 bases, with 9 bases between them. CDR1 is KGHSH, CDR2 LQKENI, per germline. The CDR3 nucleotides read TGTGCCAGCTCACCCACCGATAGTAATGAAAAACTGTTTTTT. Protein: CASSPTDSNEKLFF.

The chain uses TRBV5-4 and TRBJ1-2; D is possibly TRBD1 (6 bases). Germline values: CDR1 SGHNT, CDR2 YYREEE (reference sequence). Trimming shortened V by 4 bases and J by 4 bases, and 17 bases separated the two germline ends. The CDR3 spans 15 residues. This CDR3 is CASSPPPGESYGYTF. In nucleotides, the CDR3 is TGTGCCAGCAGCCCTCCGCCAGGGGAGAGCTATGGCTACACCTTC.

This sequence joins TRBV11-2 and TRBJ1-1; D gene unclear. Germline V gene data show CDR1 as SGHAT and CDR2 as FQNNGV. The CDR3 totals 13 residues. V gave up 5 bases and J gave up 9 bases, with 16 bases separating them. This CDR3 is CASSPRFVVKAFF. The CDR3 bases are TGTGCCAGCAGCCCTCGGTTTGTGGTGAAAGCTTTCTTT.

CDR3 coding DNA: TGTGCCAGCACAGAGGATAAGGGGATCGGGACTGAAGCTTTCTTT. It translates to CASTEDKGIGTEAFF. The chain carries TRBV6-5 and TRBJ1-1, with D tentatively TRBD1 (5 bases). This CDR3 contains 15 residues. Trimming pared 7 bases from V and 5 bases from J, leaving 20 bases between. CDR1 and CDR2 from the germline V gene are MNHEY and SVGAGI.

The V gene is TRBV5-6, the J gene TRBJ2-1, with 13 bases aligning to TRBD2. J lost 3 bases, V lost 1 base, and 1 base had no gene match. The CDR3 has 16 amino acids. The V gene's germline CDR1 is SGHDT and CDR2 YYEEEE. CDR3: CASSLWTSGSYNEQFF. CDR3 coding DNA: TGTGCCAGCAGCTTGTGGACTAGCGGGAGCTACAATGAGCAGTTCTTC.

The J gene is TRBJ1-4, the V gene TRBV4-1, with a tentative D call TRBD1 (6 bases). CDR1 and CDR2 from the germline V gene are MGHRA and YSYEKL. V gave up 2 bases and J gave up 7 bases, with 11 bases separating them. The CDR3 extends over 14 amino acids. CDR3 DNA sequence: TGCGCCAGCAGCCAACAGGGGAGCGGTGAAAAACTGTTTTTT. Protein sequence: CASSQQGSGEKLFF.

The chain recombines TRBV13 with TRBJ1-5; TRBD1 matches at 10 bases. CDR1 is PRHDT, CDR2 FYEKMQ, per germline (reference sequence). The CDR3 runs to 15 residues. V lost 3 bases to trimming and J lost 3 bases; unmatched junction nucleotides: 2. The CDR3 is CASSLGQGYNQPQHF. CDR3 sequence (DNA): TGTGCCAGCAGCTTGGGACAGGGGTACAATCAGCCCCAGCATTTT.

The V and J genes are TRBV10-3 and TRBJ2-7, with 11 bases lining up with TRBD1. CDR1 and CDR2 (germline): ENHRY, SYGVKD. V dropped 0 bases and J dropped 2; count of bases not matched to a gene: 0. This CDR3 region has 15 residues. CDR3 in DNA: TGTGCCATCAGTGAGTCGGGACAGGGGGCCTACGAGCAGTACTTC. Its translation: CAISESGQGAYEQYF.

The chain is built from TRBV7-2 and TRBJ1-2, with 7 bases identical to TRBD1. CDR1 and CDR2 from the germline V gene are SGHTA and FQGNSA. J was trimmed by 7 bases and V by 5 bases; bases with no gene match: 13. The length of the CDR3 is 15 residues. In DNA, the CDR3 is TGTGCCAGCAGCCCAAAGAAGGGGGCCCCAGGTGGCTACACCTTC. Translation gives CASSPKKGAPGGYTF.

CDR3 region: CASSRTTVGELFF. CDR3 nucleotides: TGTGCCAGCTCACGTACTACCGTTGGGGAGCTGTTTTTT. The chain uses TRBV18 and TRBJ2-2; D gene uncertain. This CDR3 contains 13 residues. V was trimmed by 4 bases and J by 8 bases, leaving 11 bases between them. CDR1 is KGHSH and CDR2 is LQKENI in the germline V gene.

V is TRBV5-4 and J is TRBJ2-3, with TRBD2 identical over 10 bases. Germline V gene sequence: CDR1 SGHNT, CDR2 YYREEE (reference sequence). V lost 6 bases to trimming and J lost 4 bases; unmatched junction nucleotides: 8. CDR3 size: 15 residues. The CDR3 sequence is CASKPGTSVADTQYF. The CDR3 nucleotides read TGTGCCAGCAAACCCGGGACTAGCGTGGCAGATACGCAGTATTTT.

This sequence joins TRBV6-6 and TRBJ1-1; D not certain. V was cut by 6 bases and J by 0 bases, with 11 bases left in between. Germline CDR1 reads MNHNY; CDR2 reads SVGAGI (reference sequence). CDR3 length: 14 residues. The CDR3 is CASSRDGMNTEAFF. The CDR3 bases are TGTGCCAGCAGCCGAGACGGGATGAACACTGAAGCTTTCTTT.

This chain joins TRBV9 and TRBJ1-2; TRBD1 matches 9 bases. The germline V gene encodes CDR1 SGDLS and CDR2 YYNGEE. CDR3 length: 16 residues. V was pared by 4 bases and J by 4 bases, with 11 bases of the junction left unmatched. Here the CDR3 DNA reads TGTGCCAGCAGCCCTCCATCCGGGACAGGGCCCTATGGCTACACCTTC. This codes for CASSPPSGTGPYGYTF.

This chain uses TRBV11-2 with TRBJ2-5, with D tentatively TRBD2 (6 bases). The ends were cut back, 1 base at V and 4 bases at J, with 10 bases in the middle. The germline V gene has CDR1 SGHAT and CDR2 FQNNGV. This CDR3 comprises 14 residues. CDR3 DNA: TGTGCCAGCAGCTTAGCGCCCGGGGGAGAGACCCAGTACTTC. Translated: CASSLAPGGETQYF. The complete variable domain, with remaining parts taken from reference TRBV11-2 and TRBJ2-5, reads EAGVAQSPRYKIIEKRQSVAFWCNPISGHATLYWYQQILGQGPKLLIQFQNNGVVDDSQLPKDRFSAERLKGVDSTLKIQPAKLEDSAVYLCASSLAPGGETQYFGPGTRLLVL.